The 28 T cell receptor beta chains below all came from one sample that was sequenced in a study of cytomegalovirus exposure and HLA in healthy donors. Use of 60 Vbeta and 13 Jbeta primers characterized the PCR. The assay was immunoSEQ multiplex PCR, and TCRdb's table has in-frame clones only and misses some. Of about 61,000 clones listed, 80% to 90% were seen once; the top ten hold over 1.1%. Sequences were obtained from PBMCs. These receptor sequences come from a man aged 18 to 30 in good health and CMV-seronegative.

This clone is a singleton in its sample. The gene calls are TRBV5-1 and TRBJ2-1; 9 positions agree with TRBD1. This CDR3 is 14 amino acids long. J was trimmed by 9 bases and V by 0 bases; bases with no gene match: 4. Germline V gene sequence: CDR1 SGHRS, CDR2 YFSETQ. CDR3 residues: CASSLGQGESEQFF. The CDR3 nucleotides are TGCGCCAGCAGCTTGGGACAGGGGGAAAGTGAGCAGTTCTTC.

This clone came up a few times. The genes are TRBV4-1 and TRBJ2-1, with TRBD2 matching over 7 bases. The length of the CDR3 is 16 residues. J lost 8 bases, V lost 0 bases, and 10 bases had no gene match. Germline CDR1 is MGHRA and CDR2 is YSYEKL. The CDR3 nucleotides are TGCGCCAGCAGCCAAGACCGGACCGGGGGGTGGGATGAGCAGTTCTTC. It is translated as CASSQDRTGGWDEQFF.

CDR3 nucleotides: TGTGCCAGCAGCCAACACGCAGGGGGCCTTGGCTACACCTTC. Its protein product is CASSQHAGGLGYTF. V gene TRBV14 combines with J gene TRBJ1-2; 8 bases are shared with TRBD1. CDR1 is SGHDN, CDR2 FVKESK, per germline. Trimming took 2 bases from V and 7 from J; bases not matched to a gene: 6. This CDR3 spans 14 amino acids.

This sequence joins TRBV5-4 and TRBJ2-7, with D maybe TRBD2 (6 bases). Germline values: CDR1 SGHNT, CDR2 YYREEE (reference sequence). Trimming shortened V by 1 base and J by 3 bases, and 14 bases separated the two germline ends. This CDR3 has 15 amino acids. In nucleotides, the CDR3 is TGTGCCAGCAGCTTGATAGCGGCTACGGGCTACGAGCAGTACTTC. Amino acid sequence: CASSLIAATGYEQYF.

The table lists this clone with a few counts. J is TRBJ2-5 and V is TRBV6-5, with D possibly matching TRBD2 (5 bases). Germline V lookup: CDR1 MNHEY, CDR2 SVGAGI. V was cut by 2 bases and J by 4 bases, with 8 bases left in between. CDR3 size: 13 residues. The CDR3 here is CASSYLAGETQYF. The CDR3 DNA is TGTGCCAGCAGTTACCTAGCCGGAGAGACCCAGTACTTC.

The rearrangement joins TRBV2 to TRBJ2-2, with a possible D match to TRBD1 (5 bases). The CDR3 contains 15 residues. The V gene's germline CDR1 is SNHLY and CDR2 FYNNEI. V lost 4 bases, J lost 3 bases, and 12 bases lay in between. CDR3 sequence: CASSVSRADTGELFF. DNA for the CDR3: TGTGCCAGCAGTGTGAGCAGGGCCGACACCGGGGAGCTGTTTTTT.

This chain links TRBV28 with TRBJ1-2; a possible D gene is TRBD1 (6 bases). The CDR3 runs to 11 residues. Germline-derived CDR1 and CDR2 are MDHEN and SYDVKM. V dropped 7 bases and J dropped 14 bases, with 17 bases sitting between them. CDR3 in amino acids: CASTSGTQNTF. CDR3 bases: TGTGCCAGCACATCCGGGACACAGAATACCTTC.

This clone occurred once. At one boundary the junction diverges from the germline segment, which might be a read error. The rearrangement links TRBV7-9 to TRBJ2-4; 7 bases agree with TRBD2. The CDR3 loop spans 15 amino acids. Per germline, CDR1 SEHNR and CDR2 FQNEAQ (reference sequence). The CDR3 loop is CASSVARGSKNIQYF. The CDR3 nucleotides read TGTGCCAGCAGCGTAGCGCGGGGGTCCAAAAACATTCAGTACTTC.

This rearrangement joins TRBV5-8 to TRBJ2-7, with D possibly matching TRBD1 (6 bases). Germline V lookup: CDR1 SGHTS, CDR2 YDEGEE. There are 15 residues in the CDR3. Trimming shortened V by 3 bases and J by 3 bases, and 16 bases separated the two germline ends. CDR3 loop: CASSYPGTKGYEQYF. In DNA form, the CDR3 reads TGTGCCAGCAGCTATCCCGGGACAAAGGGCTACGAGCAGTACTTC.

The chain recombines TRBV27 with TRBJ1-5; TRBD1 aligns across 9 bases. The CDR3 runs 14 residues. After removal of 4 bases from V and 9 bases from J, the junction contained 7 bases not matched to a gene. Germline V CDR1 and CDR2: MNHEY, SMNVEV (reference sequence). CDR3 sequence (DNA): TGTGCCAGCAGTTCGGGGACAGGGATCTGGCCCCAGCATTTT. Its translation: CASSSGTGIWPQHF.

This chain connects TRBV9 to TRBJ1-2; D is possibly TRBD1 (5 bases). V lost 1 base to trimming and J lost 5 bases, with 9 bases between them. Germline CDR1 reads SGDLS; CDR2 reads YYNGEE. This CDR3 comprises 13 residues. CDR3 nucleotide sequence: TGTGCCAGCAGCGTACGCCAGGGATATGGCTACACCTTC. Protein sequence: CASSVRQGYGYTF.

This clone was recorded a few times. The chain recombines TRBV19 with TRBJ1-1; TRBD1 might be the D (5 bases). The V gene's germline CDR1 is LNHDA and CDR2 SQIVND (reference sequence). Trimming cost V 7 bases and J 1 base, with 7 bases left between them. There are 12 residues in the CDR3. The CDR3 DNA is TGTGCCAGTAATAGGGGGAACACTGAAGCTTTCTTT. Translated, it gives CASNRGNTEAFF.

This chain uses TRBV4-1 with TRBJ1-1, with D uncertain. Trimming took 0 bases from V and 3 from J, leaving 5 bases between them. The CDR3 runs to 13 residues. Germline loops: CDR1 MGHRA, CDR2 YSYEKL. The CDR3 nucleotides are TGCGCCAGCAGCCAAGAAGAGCACACTGAAGCTTTCTTT. Protein: CASSQEEHTEAFF.

This chain's CDR3 is CASSLELLQETQYF. The CDR3 nucleotides are TGTGCCAGCAGCTTAGAGCTGCTCCAAGAGACCCAGTACTTC. The chain recombines TRBV7-8 with TRBJ2-5, with D unresolved. The CDR3 is 14 amino acids. In germline, CDR1 is SGHVS, CDR2 FQNEAQ. V was clipped by 1 base and J by 1 base, with 7 bases between them.

The rearrangement uses TRBV5-1 and TRBJ1-1; tentatively, D is TRBD1 (5 bases). The germline V gene encodes CDR1 SGHRS and CDR2 YFSETQ. The CDR3 length is 16 residues. V was cut by 2 bases and J by 3 bases, with 17 bases left in between. The CDR3 sequence is CASSFREGRADTEAFF. Written as DNA, the CDR3 is TGCGCCAGCAGCTTCAGAGAAGGCAGGGCCGACACTGAAGCTTTCTTT.

The chain links TRBV10-3 to TRBJ1-6; 12 positions agree with TRBD1. Trimming took 1 base from V and 10 from J; bases not matched to a gene: 5. The germline gives CDR1 ENHRY, CDR2 SYGVKD. The CDR3 is made up of 16 amino acids. For the CDR3, the DNA is TGTGCCATCAGTGAGTGGGGGACAGGGGGCAACTCACCCCTCCACTTT. Translated: CAISEWGTGGNSPLHF.

The genes are TRBV29-1 and TRBJ2-1; D perhaps matches TRBD2 (6 bases). Germline CDR1 and CDR2: SQVTM and ANQGSEA. V lost 3 bases and J lost 9, with 18 bases in between. The CDR3 is 14 residues long. This CDR3 is CSVEVSRGRREQFF. The CDR3 DNA reads as TGCAGCGTTGAGGTTTCCCGGGGGAGGCGTGAGCAGTTCTTC.

V is TRBV5-1 and J is TRBJ2-3; perhaps TRBD2 as D (7 bases). The CDR3 is made up of 16 amino acids. With 0 bases removed from V and 3 bases from J, the gap between germline ends came to 14 bases. Per germline, CDR1 SGHRS and CDR2 YFSETQ. The CDR3, as DNA: TGCGCCAGCAGCTTGGAGACGGGGGGCGCAACAGATACGCAGTATTTT. It encodes CASSLETGGATDTQYF.

The chain carries TRBV10-3 and TRBJ2-1, with TRBD2 identical over 8 bases. The CDR3 has 13 residues. Germline assignment: CDR1 ENHRY and CDR2 SYGVKD. V lost 10 bases, J lost 3 bases, and 5 bases stayed unmatched. CDR3 protein: CATRGGDYNEQFF. The CDR3 bases are TGTGCCACCCGGGGGGGGGACTACAATGAGCAGTTCTTC.

V is TRBV4-1 and J is TRBJ2-5, with 10 bases matching TRBD1. The end of the DNA is better explained by TRBJ2-7, so the J call may be wrong. Germline V gives CDR1 MGHRA, CDR2 YSYEKL. The CDR3 is 16 amino acids. CDR3 residues: CASSDQPGQGFDEQYF. The DNA for the CDR3 is TGCGCCAGCAGCGACCAACCGGGACAGGGGTTCGACGAGCAGTACTTC.

The chain carries TRBV7-6 and TRBJ1-1; no clear D gene. With 1 base removed from V and 3 bases from J, the gap between germline ends came to 9 bases. There are 14 residues in the CDR3. Germline V lookup: CDR1 SGHVS, CDR2 FNYEAQ. The CDR3 DNA is TGTGCCAGCAGCTTAGGGGGAGGGTACACTGAAGCTTTCTTT. This gives the protein CASSLGGGYTEAFF.

The rearrangement joins TRBV19 to TRBJ2-7; maybe TRBD1 (5 bases). This CDR3 spans 13 amino acids. Per the germline V gene, CDR1 is LNHDA and CDR2 is SQIVND (reference sequence). Trimming removed 6 bases at V and 5 bases at J, with 14 bases between. The chain's CDR3 is CASRLRGENEQYF. CDR3 sequence (DNA): TGTGCCAGTAGGTTAAGGGGTGAAAACGAGCAGTACTTC.

CDR3 region: CASSQVTGTGAYNEQFF. The CDR3 coding sequence is TGCGCCAGCAGCCAAGTAACCGGGACAGGGGCCTACAATGAGCAGTTCTTC. The gene calls are TRBV4-1 and TRBJ2-1; 10 bases fit TRBD1. From germline, CDR1 is MGHRA and CDR2 YSYEKL. Trimming took 1 base from V and 2 from J; bases not matched to a gene: 5. The length of the CDR3 is 17 residues.

The CDR3, as DNA: TGTGCCAGCAGTTACCGGGCAGGGGATGAAAAACTGTTTTTT. This gives the protein CASSYRAGDEKLFF. The J gene is TRBJ1-4, the V gene TRBV6-6; D might be TRBD1 (6 bases). CDR3 length: 14 residues. CDR1 and CDR2 from the germline V gene are MNHNY and SVGAGI (reference sequence). The V gene lost 2 bases and the J gene lost 6 bases, with 10 bases spanning the gap.

This clone was seen a handful of times. V is TRBV4-1 and J is TRBJ2-1; 12 nucleotides line up with TRBD2. The trim removed 1 base at V and 6 bases at J, leaving 7 bases unmatched. The germline CDR1 and CDR2 sequences are MGHRA and YSYEKL. The CDR3 is made up of 17 amino acids. The CDR3 loop reads CASSQGRLAGGVNEQFF. Here the CDR3 DNA reads TGCGCCAGCAGCCAAGGTCGCCTAGCGGGGGGGGTCAATGAGCAGTTCTTC.

This clone has just one count. This chain links TRBV27 with TRBJ2-7; 8 nucleotides align to TRBD1. Per the germline V gene, CDR1 is MNHEY and CDR2 is SMNVEV (reference sequence). The CDR3 extends over 14 amino acids. V shed 4 bases and J 6 bases; nucleotides not matched to a gene: 8. The CDR3 DNA is TGTGCCAGCAGTTCCCCAGGACAGGGAGGCGAGCAGTACTTC. Translating gives CASSSPGQGGEQYF.

The CDR3 spells CASSSGGISPLHF. As DNA, the CDR3 is TGTGCCAGCAGTTCCGGGGGAATTTCACCCCTCCACTTT. The chain has TRBV28 and TRBJ1-6; TRBD1 is a possible D gene (5 bases). Per the germline V gene, CDR1 is MDHEN and CDR2 is SYDVKM. The CDR3 contains 13 residues. Trimming removed 4 bases at V and 9 bases at J, with 10 bases between.

V gene TRBV9 combines with J gene TRBJ1-2; 7 bases line up with TRBD1. The CDR3 has 14 residues. CDR1 is SGDLS and CDR2 is YYNGEE in the germline V gene. V lost 5 bases to trimming and J lost 2 bases; unmatched junction nucleotides: 6. CDR3 in DNA: TGTGCCAGCAGTTTGACAGGGAGAAACTATGGCTACACCTTC. This codes for CASSLTGRNYGYTF.